This T cell receptor beta chain was identified in a study of beta chain features in type 1 diabetes. Turning to the study itself: No patient-donor differences in age, gender, total cells or subset yield. Investigators examined some 100 million sorted cells across all samples. General study points: Because the template was cDNA, high-expressing cells might be over-represented.

This clone was seen only a few times. Antigen unknown. Of the isolated RNA, all was reverse transcribed, and so the sequenced material was expressed TCRB transcripts. TCRdb's table, derived via immunoSEQ multiplex PCR, lists solely in-frame clones and lacks some. This table holds some 900,000 clones, about a sixth found once. This CDR3 has 15 amino acids. V lost 4 bases, J lost 2 bases, and 11 bases lay in between. Looked up from germline, CDR1 is SGHVS and CDR2 is FQNEAQ. V is TRBV7-8 and J is TRBJ2-2, with a weak D call TRBD1 (6 bases). Material for sequencing was naive CD4+ T cells from blood. This clonotype was obtained from a woman aged 18-35 years in good health. Here the CDR3 DNA reads TGTGCCAGCAGCTATCTCAGGGGAAACACCGGGGAGCTGTTTTTT. Translating gives CASSYLRGNTGELFF. Full variable domain (outside the CDR3, taken from reference TRBV7-8 and TRBJ2-2): GAGVSQSPRYKVAKRGQDVALRCDPISGHVSLFWYQQALGQGPEFLTYFQNEAQLDKSGLPSDRFFAERPEGSVSTLKIQRTQQEDSAVYLCASSYLRGNTGELFFGEGSRLTVL.